The text below deals with one TCR beta chain. This sample was included in a study of blood T cell repertoires in COVID-19. The overall study: From the United States, Italy and Spain came samples of acute and convalescent COVID-19.

CDR3 length: 13 amino acids. The ends lost 5 bases at V and 7 bases at J; junction bases unmatched: 6. Germline values: CDR1 MNHEY, CDR2 SMNVEV (reference sequence). Study processing details: By means of reference gene primer amplification, nucleated cell counts were estimated. Generated by immunoSEQ multiplex PCR, the TCRdb table keeps only in-frame clones and is missing some. Clonal size and the V and J genes are those of that table, whereas D and trimming came from the DNA. The profile covers around 110,000 clones, with 70% to 85% appearing a single time and around 7.6% taken by the ten largest. Sequencing was performed on peripheral blood. This clonotype was obtained from a man between 65 and 85 years old with active or convalescent COVID-19. V gene TRBV27 combines with J gene TRBJ2-7, with TRBD2 matching over 9 bases. The chain's CDR3 is CASSPRLAVEQYF. The CDR3 coding sequence is TGTGCCAGCAGTCCACGACTAGCGGTTGAGCAGTACTTC.